This T cell receptor (beta chain) was found in a study of CD8 T cells in Susac syndrome. Recently defined diagnostic criteria for definite or probable disease were fulfilled by Susac syndrome patients. Random hexamers primed reverse transcription of about 0.45 to 1 ug RNA. An immunoSEQ multiplex PCR generated amplified TCR beta CDR3 products spanning 54 Vbeta and 13 Jbeta. TCRdb used MiXCR to reprocess the immunoSEQ multiplex PCR reads, holding one entry per CDR3 protein. The table has 120,000 or so distinct CDR3 sequences, more than 90% seen once. J gave up 2 bases and V 1 base, and 1 base lay outside the gene matches. This CDR3 is 14 amino acids long. The germline V gene has CDR1 LGHNA and CDR2 YNFKEQ.

This chain uses TRBV4-2 with TRBJ2-7; TRBD2 aligns across 8 bases. This clonotype originated in a human donor with Susac syndrome. The sequenced sample consisted of CD8+ T cells from PBMCs. The CDR3 region is CASSQAGGPYEQYF. DNA of the CDR3: TGTGCCAGCAGCCAAGCGGGAGGGCCCTACGAGCAGTACTTC.